Here is one TCR beta chain with its context. What it binds is unknown. This sample is drawn from a study of breast tumors, draining lymph nodes, adjacent tissues. General study results and limits: Tumor and nontumor repertoires were significantly more similar in luminal-like than in basal-like breast cancer. The lymph node origin of tumor T cells was framed as consistent with a hypothesis, not demonstrated. Tumor TCR diversity was below lymph nodes but above nontumor tissue. The data were judged consistent with most tumor T cells coming from lymph node and expanding in tumor.

TCRdb redid the calling of the multiplex PCR reads with MiXCR, one entry per CDR3 protein. The sample lists about 21,000 distinct CDR3 sequences; around 40% were seen once. The CDR3 length is 15 residues. In germline, CDR1 is LGHDT, CDR2 YNNKEL (reference sequence). V dropped 6 bases and J dropped 6 bases, with 15 bases sitting between them. Sequenced input: breast tumor tissue. This receptor was taken from a female donor with breast cancer. Some clones in this sample may be carry-over from other donors' samples. The chain couples TRBV3-1 to TRBJ1-6; tentative D call: TRBD1 (5 bases). The CDR3 DNA sequence: TGTGCCAGCAGAGATGGCGGGACGTCTAATTCACCCCTCCACTTT. It translates to CASRDGGTSNSPLHF.